Shown below are 3 T cell receptor beta chains from a single sample sequenced in a study of T cell responses to AZD1222 COVID-19 vaccine listed by TCRdb under 2021. Preparation of the library involved the immunoSEQ multiplex PCR assay. TCRdb took over this immuneACCESS table, retaining in-frame rearrangements with V and J assigned. Such tables are incomplete; in checked studies, under half of the missing clones stem from an unresolved V gene, and the remainder is unexplained. In all, the sample holds roughly 150,000 clones, and more than 85% of those were seen once. The ten largest clonotypes hold approximately 9% of the sample. Reading the label with the study, this specimen's time point is: baseline before first vaccination. Here the sequenced sample was peripheral blood, taken on day 0 of AZD1222 vaccination. Source of these receptors: an adult in good health.

CDR3 residues: CASSFQTGGETQYF. The CDR3 DNA sequence: TGCGCCAGCAGCTTTCAGACAGGGGGGGAGACCCAGTACTTC. This chain uses TRBV5-1 with TRBJ2-5, with 9 positions matching TRBD1. This CDR3 comprises 14 residues. J lost 5 bases, V lost 2 bases, and 4 bases had no gene match. The germline gives CDR1 SGHRS, CDR2 YFSETQ.

This sequence joins TRBV19 and TRBJ1-2, with 9 bases identical to TRBD1. Trimming took 9 bases from V and 7 from J; bases not matched to a gene: 15. The CDR3 contains 15 residues. The germline gives CDR1 LNHDA, CDR2 SQIVND (reference sequence). The CDR3 bases are TGTGCCAGCACTCGGGGGTGGACAGGGGTTTCTGGCTACACCTTC. It is translated as CASTRGWTGVSGYTF.

The chain recombines TRBV28 with TRBJ2-3, with 16 bases fitting TRBD2. The CDR3 has 17 residues. CDR1 MDHEN and CDR2 SYDVKM come from the germline V gene. With 5 bases clipped from V and 6 bases from J, the junction kept 8 bases outside the gene matches. CDR3 loop: CASSPPGLAGGPDTQYF. The CDR3 bases are TGTGCCAGCAGTCCCCCGGGACTAGCGGGGGGGCCCGATACGCAGTATTTT.